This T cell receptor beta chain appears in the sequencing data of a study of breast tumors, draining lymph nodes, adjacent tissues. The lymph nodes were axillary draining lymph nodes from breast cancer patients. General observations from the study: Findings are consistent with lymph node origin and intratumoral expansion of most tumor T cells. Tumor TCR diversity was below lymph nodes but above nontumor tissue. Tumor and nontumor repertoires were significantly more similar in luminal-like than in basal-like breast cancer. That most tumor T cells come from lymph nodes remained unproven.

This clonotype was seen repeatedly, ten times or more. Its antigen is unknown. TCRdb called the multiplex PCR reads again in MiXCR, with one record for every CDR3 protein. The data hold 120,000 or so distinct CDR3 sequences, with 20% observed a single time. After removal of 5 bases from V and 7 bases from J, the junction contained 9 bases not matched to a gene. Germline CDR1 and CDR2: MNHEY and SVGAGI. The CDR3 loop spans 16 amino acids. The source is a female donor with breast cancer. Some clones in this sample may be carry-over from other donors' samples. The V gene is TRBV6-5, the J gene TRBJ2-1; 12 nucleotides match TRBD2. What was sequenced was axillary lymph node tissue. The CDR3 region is CASSTSGGTSFNEQFF. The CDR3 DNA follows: TGTGCCAGCAGTACTAGCGGGGGGACGAGCTTTAATGAGCAGTTCTTC.